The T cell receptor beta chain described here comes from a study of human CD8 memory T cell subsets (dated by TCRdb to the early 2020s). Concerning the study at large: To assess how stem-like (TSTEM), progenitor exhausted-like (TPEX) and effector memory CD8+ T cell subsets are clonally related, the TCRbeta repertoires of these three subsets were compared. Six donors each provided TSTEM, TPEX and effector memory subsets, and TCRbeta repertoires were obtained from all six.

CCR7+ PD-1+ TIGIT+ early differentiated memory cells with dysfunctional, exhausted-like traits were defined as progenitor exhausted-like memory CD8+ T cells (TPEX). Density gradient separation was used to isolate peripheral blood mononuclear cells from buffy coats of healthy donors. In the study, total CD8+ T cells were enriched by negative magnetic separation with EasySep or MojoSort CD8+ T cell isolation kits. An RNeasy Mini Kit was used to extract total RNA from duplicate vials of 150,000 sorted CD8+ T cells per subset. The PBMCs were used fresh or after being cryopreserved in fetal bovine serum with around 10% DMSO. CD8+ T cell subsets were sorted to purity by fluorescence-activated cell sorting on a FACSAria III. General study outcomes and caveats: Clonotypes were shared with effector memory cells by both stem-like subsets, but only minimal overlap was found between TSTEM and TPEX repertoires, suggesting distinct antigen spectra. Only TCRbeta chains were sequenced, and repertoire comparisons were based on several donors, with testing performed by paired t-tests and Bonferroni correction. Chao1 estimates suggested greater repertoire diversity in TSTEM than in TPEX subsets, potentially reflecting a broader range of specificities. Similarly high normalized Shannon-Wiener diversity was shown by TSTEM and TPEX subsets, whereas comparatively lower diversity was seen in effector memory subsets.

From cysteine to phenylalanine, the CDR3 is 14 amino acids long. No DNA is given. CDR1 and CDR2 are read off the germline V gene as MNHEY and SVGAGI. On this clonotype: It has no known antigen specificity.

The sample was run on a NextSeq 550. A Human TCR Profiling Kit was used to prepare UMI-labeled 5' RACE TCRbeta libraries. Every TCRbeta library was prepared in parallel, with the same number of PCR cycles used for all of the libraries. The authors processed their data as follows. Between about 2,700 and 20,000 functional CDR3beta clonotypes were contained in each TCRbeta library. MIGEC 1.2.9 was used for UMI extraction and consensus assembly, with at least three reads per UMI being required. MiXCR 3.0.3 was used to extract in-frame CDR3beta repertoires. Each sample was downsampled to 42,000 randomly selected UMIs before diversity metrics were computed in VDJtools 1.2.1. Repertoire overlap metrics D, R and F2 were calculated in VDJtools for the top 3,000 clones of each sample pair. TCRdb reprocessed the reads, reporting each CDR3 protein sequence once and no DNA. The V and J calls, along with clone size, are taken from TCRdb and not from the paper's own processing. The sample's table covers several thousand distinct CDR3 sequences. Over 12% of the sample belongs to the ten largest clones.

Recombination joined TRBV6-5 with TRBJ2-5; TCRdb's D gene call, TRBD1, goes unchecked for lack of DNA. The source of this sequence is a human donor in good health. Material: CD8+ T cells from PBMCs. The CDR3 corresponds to CASTGSTSQETQYF.